This T cell receptor beta chain was sequenced in a study of T cells expressing NK-cell markers. Across the whole study: Seven HCMV-seropositive donors and one seronegative donor made up the eight sequenced donors. Points from the study as a whole: Dominant NKG2C+ clonotypes accounted for roughly 1.0-7.0% of CD8+ T cells in six donors. Topping the CD3+CD56-NKG2C+ fraction as well were these clonotypes, in a handful of donors.

TCR beta cDNA was made by 5'RACE template switching with UMIs. Reprocessing the 5' RACE reads, TCRdb reports a single entry for every CDR3 protein and omits DNA. The sample table includes about 180,000 distinct CDR3 sequences. The CDR3 sequence is 15 residues long. Germline-derived CDR1 and CDR2 are SQVTM and ANQGSEA. Concerning this clonotype itself: Its antigen is not identified.

The TCR comes from a woman aged 18-70 years in good health. The source material was blood T cells: a sorted CD56 or NKG2C T cell subset, CD4+ or CD8+ T cells, or bulk PBMC T cells (not recorded which). The chain uses TRBV29-1 and TRBJ2-3; the D gene TCRdb calls, TRBD1, cannot be checked with no DNA. The CDR3 region is CSVVAGTPGTDTQYF.